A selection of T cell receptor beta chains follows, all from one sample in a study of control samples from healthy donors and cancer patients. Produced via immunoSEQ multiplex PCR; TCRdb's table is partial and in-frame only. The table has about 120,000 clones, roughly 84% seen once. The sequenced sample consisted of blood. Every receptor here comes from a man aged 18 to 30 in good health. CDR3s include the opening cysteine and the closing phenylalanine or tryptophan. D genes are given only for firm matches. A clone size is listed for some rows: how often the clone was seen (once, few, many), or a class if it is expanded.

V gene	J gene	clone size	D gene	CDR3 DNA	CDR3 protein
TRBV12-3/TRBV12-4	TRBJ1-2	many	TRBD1	TGTGCCAGCAGTGGGGACAGCTATGGCTACACCTTC	CASSGDSYGYTF
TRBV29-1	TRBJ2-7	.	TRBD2	TGCAGCGTTGAAGGTGGCGGGAGATGGGGCTACGAGCAGTACTTC	CSVEGGGRWGYEQYF
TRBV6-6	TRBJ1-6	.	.	TGTGCCAGCAACCCAGGGGCGAGCTCCTATAATTCACCCCTCCACTTT	CASNPGASSYNSPLHF
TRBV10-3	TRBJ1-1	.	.	TGTGCCATCGGAGTGGACCTCAGCCCCATGAACACTGAAGCTTTCTTT	CAIGVDLSPMNTEAFF
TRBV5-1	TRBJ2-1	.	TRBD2	TGCGCCAGCAGCTTGGCCTGGACTAGCGGAAATGAGCAGTTCTTC	CASSLAWTSGNEQFF
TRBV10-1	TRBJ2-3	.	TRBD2	TGCGCCAGCAGTGAGCCGAGACTAGCGGGAGTGGGGACAGATACGCAGTATTTT	CASSEPRLAGVGTDTQYF
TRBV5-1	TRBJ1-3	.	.	TGCGCCAGCAGCTTCCCAGAACAAGGGGGAAACACCATATATTTT	CASSFPEQGGNTIYF
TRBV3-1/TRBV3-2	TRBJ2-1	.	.	TGTGCCAGCAGCCAGGAAATGACGGTTAGGAATGAGCAGTTCTTC	CASSQEMTVRNEQFF
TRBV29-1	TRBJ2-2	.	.	TGCAGCGTTCTTTCGGGTACCGGGGAGCTGTTTTTT	CSVLSGTGELFF
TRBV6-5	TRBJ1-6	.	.	TGTGCCAGCAGTTCAGACAGGACATATAATTCACCCCTCCACTTT	CASSSDRTYNSPLHF
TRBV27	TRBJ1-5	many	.	TGTGCCAGCAGTTTAGGAGACGGTCAGCCCCAGCATTTT	CASSLGDGQPQHF
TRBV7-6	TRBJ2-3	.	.	TGTGCCAGCAGCTTAATGGTCACAGATACGCAGTATTTT	CASSLMVTDTQYF
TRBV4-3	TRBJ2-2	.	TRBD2	TGCGCCAGCAGCCAAAAGGGTCCGGGACTAGCGGAGAACACCGGGGAGCTGTTTTTT	CASSQKGPGLAENTGELFF
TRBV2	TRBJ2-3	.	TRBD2	TGTGCCAGCACCCGGACTAGCGGGAGGACCACAGATACGCAGTATTTT	CASTRTSGRTTDTQYF
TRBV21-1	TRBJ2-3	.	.	TGTGCCAGCAGCAACCCGGCAGACGATGCAGATACGCAGTATTTT	CASSNPADDADTQYF
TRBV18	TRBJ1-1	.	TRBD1	TGTGCCAGCTCGCCTGGGACAGGGAGACGGGGGACTGAAGCTTTCTTT	CASSPGTGRRGTEAFF
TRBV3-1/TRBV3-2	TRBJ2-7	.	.	TGTGCCAGCACCCGCAGCCCGTCAGACGAGCAGTACTTC	CASTRSPSDEQYF
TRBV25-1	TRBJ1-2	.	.	TGTGCCAGCAGTCCCGTAGGCGGGACCTTCTATGGCTACACCTTC	CASSPVGGTFYGYTF
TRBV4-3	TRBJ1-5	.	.	TGCGCCAGCAGCCAAGATCGAATGGTCAATCAGCCCCAGCATTTT	CASSQDRMVNQPQHF
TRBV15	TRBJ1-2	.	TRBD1	TGTGCCACCAGAGCAACAGGGGGCCTCTATGGCTACACCTTC	CATRATGGLYGYTF
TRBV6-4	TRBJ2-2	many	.	TGTGCCAGCAGTGACAGGGACACCGGGGAGCTGTTTTTT	CASSDRDTGELFF
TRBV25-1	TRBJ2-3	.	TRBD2	TGTGCCAGCAGTGACGGGAGGGAGGGGACGTCTAGCACAGATACGCAGTATTTT	CASSDGREGTSSTDTQYF
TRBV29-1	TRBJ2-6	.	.	TGCAGCGCGTCGGGAGCCTCTGGGGCCAACGTCCTGACTTTC	CSASGASGANVLTF
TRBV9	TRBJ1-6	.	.	TGTGCCAGCAGCGTAGAACAGGTCTATAATTCACCCCTCCACTTT	CASSVEQVYNSPLHF
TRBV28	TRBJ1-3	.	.	TGTGCCAGCAGTGCCCCGACAGACTCTGGAAACACCATATATTTT	CASSAPTDSGNTIYF
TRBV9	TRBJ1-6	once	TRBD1	TGTGCCAGCAGCGATGTCCCGGGACAGAGCTCCTATAATTCACCCCTCCACTTT	CASSDVPGQSSYNSPLHF
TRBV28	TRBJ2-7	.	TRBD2	TGTGCCAGCAGTTCACCCCCGACTAGCGGGAGCGACGAGCAGTACTTC	CASSSPPTSGSDEQYF
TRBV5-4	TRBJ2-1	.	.	TGTGCCAGCAGCTTATCAGGGACTTCCTACAATGAGCAGTTCTTC	CASSLSGTSYNEQFF
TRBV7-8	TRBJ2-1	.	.	TGTGCCAGCAGCTCTCGTCGGGAGAGATTCGGTGAGCAGGTCTTC	CASSSRRERFGEQVF
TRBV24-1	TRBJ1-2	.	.	TGTGCCACCAGTGATCCCCAGGGTGGCTACACCTTC	CATSDPQGGYTF
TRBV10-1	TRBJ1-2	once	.	TGCGCCAGCAGTGAGCGAAGGTTCGACGGCTACACCTTC	CASSERRFDGYTF
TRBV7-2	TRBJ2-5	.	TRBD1	TGTGCCAGCAGCTCTGACAGGGGACAGACCCAGTACTTC	CASSSDRGQTQYF
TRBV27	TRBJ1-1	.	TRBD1	TGTGCCAGCAGCCCTCACAGGGGACGAGGGACTGAAGCTTTCTTT	CASSPHRGRGTEAFF
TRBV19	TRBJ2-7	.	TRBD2	TGTGCCAGTAGTACGGGACTAGCGGCAGTCGAGCAGTACTTC	CASSTGLAAVEQYF
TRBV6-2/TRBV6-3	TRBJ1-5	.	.	TGTGCCAGCAGTTACTCGATTGGCAGGGTACGGAGCAATCAGCCCCAGCATTTT	CASSYSIGRVRSNQPQHF
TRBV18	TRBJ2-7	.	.	TGTGCCAGCTCACGTACGTCGTCACAGGGCCACGAGCAGTACTTC	CASSRTSSQGHEQYF
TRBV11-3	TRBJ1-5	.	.	TGTGCCAGCCCCACTGCCTGGGGCAATCAGCCCCAGCATTTT	CASPTAWGNQPQHF
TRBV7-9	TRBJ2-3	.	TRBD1	TGTGCCAGCAGCTGGTTGACAGGGTACGGCACAGATACGCAGTATTTT	CASSWLTGYGTDTQYF
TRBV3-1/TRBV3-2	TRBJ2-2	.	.	TGTGCCAGCAGCCCATTCGGAGGAAGGGCCGGGGAGCTGTTTTTT	CASSPFGGRAGELFF
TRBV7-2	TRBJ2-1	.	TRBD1	TGTGCCAGCAGCTTAAGGCGGAGGAGACAGGGGGCCGACTACAATGAGCAGTTCTTC	CASSLRRRRQGADYNEQFF
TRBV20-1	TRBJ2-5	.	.	TGCAGTGCTAGAGGAAGAGAGACCCAGTACTTC	CSARGRETQYF
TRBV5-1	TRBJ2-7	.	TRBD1	TGCGCCAGCAGTCGACAGGGAAGCTACGAGCAGTACTTC	CASSRQGSYEQYF
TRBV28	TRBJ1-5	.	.	TGTGCCAGCAGTATAGATGTCGGACAGCGCAATCAGCCCCAGCATTTT	CASSIDVGQRNQPQHF
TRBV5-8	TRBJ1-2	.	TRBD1	TGTGCCAGCAGTTTATTAGGACAGGCGGACTATGGCTACACCTTC	CASSLLGQADYGYTF
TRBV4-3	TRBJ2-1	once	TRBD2	TGCGCCAGCAGCCAAGATGGGAGCGGGAGACGGAATGAGCAGTTCTTC	CASSQDGSGRRNEQFF
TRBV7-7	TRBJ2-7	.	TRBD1	TGTGCCAGCAGCTTAGCAGGACAGGGCTACGAGCAGTACTTC	CASSLAGQGYEQYF
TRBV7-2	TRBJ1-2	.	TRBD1	TGTGCCAGCAGCGTCGGGACAGGGGGCTTGGATGGCTACACCTTC	CASSVGTGGLDGYTF
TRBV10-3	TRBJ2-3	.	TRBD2	TGTGCCATCAGTGATTCCGCGGGAGCCGTAGATACGCAGTATTTT	CAISDSAGAVDTQYF
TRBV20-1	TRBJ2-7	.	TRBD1	TGCAGTGCTAGTGTACCGGGACAGGGGTCCTACGAGCAGTACTTC	CSASVPGQGSYEQYF
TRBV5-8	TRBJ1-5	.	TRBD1	TGTGCCAGCAGCACCGGGACAGTGATATATTGTAATCAGCCCCAGCATTTT	CASSTGTVIYCNQPQHF
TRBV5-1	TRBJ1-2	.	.	TGCGCCAGCAGCTTGGGCTTTCGGGACTATGGCTACACCTTC	CASSLGFRDYGYTF
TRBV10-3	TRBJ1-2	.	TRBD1	TGTGCCATCACCAGGACAGGGGAATTATATGGCTACACCTTC	CAITRTGELYGYTF
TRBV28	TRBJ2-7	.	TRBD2	TGTGCCAGCAGTTTCCATCTAGCGGACCTCAGCTCCTACGAGCAGTACTTC	CASSFHLADLSSYEQYF
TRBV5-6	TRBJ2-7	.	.	TGTGCCAGCAGCTCAGACTCGCTCAGGGAAAGAACCTACGAGCAGTACTTC	CASSSDSLRERTYEQYF